These 27 T cell receptor beta chains came from one sample sequenced in a study of cytomegalovirus exposure and HLA in healthy donors. The PCR ran on 60 Vbeta and 13 Jbeta primers. Assay used: immunoSEQ multiplex PCR; TCRdb lists only in-frame clones, some missing. The sample records roughly 120,000 clones, around a tenth being singletons. Input material: PBMCs. The receptors derive from a man aged 25 to 40 in good health and CMV-seronegative.

V usage is TRBV2 and J usage is TRBJ2-2; the match to TRBD1 covers 8 bases. The V gene's germline CDR1 is SNHLY and CDR2 FYNNEI. V shed 5 bases and J 1 base; nucleotides not matched to a gene: 3. CDR3 length: 15 residues. The CDR3: CASSRQGRNTGELFF. CDR3 sequence (DNA): TGTGCCAGCAGTAGACAGGGGAGGAACACCGGGGAGCTGTTTTTT.

The chain couples TRBV9 to TRBJ1-2; 7 bases match TRBD1. V shed 4 bases and J 3 bases; nucleotides not matched to a gene: 6. Germline loops: CDR1 SGDLS, CDR2 YYNGEE. The CDR3 has 14 residues. DNA for the CDR3: TGTGCCAGCAGCAAACAGGGGCGGGACTATGGCTACACCTTC. Amino acid sequence: CASSKQGRDYGYTF.

The chain couples TRBV16 to TRBJ2-5; 9 bases map to TRBD2. The CDR3 sequence is 15 residues long. CDR1 and CDR2 from the germline V gene are KGHSY and FQNENV. Unmatched junction bases numbered 3, after V lost 4 bases and J lost 0 bases. Here the CDR3 reads CASSLASGDQETQYF. For the CDR3, the DNA is TGTGCCAGCAGCCTGGCTAGCGGGGACCAAGAGACCCAGTACTTC.

This clone was seen only a few times. This sequence joins TRBV19 and TRBJ2-7; D is possibly TRBD2 (7 bases). Germline lookup yields CDR1 LNHDA and CDR2 SQIVND (reference sequence). V shed 7 bases and J shed 3 bases, with 22 bases lying between them. The CDR3 runs to 16 residues. The CDR3 DNA follows: TGTGCCAGTACCCCCGCCAGAGGGGGGGCGGTCTACGAGCAGTACTTC. Translation gives CASTPARGGAVYEQYF. Complete variable domain (other parts from reference TRBV19 and TRBJ2-7): DGGITQSPKYLFRKEGQNVTLSCEQNLNHDAMYWYRQDPGQGLRLIYYSQIVNDFQKGDIAEGYSVSREKKESFPLTVTSAQKNPTAFYLCASTPARGGAVYEQYFGPGTRLTVT.

The chain combines TRBV14 with TRBJ2-7; weak D call: TRBD2 (7 bases). The CDR3 extends over 15 amino acids. V lost 2 bases and J lost 2, with 13 bases in between. Germline CDR1 SGHDN, CDR2 FVKESK. This CDR3 reads CASSQLEGGAYEQYF. CDR3 sequence (DNA): TGTGCCAGCAGCCAACTCGAGGGGGGGGCCTACGAGCAGTACTTC.

This chain joins TRBV7-2 and TRBJ2-1; TRBD2 might be the D (7 bases). Germline assignment: CDR1 SGHTA and CDR2 FQGNSA. Trimming took off 5 bases at V and 6 bases at J, with 23 bases between the two ends. This CDR3 has 17 residues. This CDR3 reads CASSPRRRGGTPNEQFF. CDR3 DNA sequence: TGTGCCAGCAGCCCACGTAGGAGGGGGGGGACCCCCAATGAGCAGTTCTTC.

The chain links TRBV20-1 to TRBJ2-7, with a possible D match to TRBD2 (5 bases). Trimming took 3 bases from V and 4 from J, leaving 7 bases between them. This CDR3 has 11 amino acids. CDR1 DFQATT and CDR2 SNEGSKA come from the germline V gene (reference sequence). The CDR3 DNA reads TGCAGTGCTAGGCGGGCGTACGAGCAGTACTTC. It translates to CSARRAYEQYF.

This clone was recorded a few times. The chain joins TRBV14 to TRBJ1-2, with TRBD1 matching over 10 bases. After removal of 4 bases from V and 4 bases from J, the junction contained 6 bases not matched to a gene. The germline CDR1 and CDR2 sequences are SGHDN and FVKESK. The CDR3 runs 15 residues. CDR3 amino acids: CASSPDRGVSYGYTF. In DNA form, the CDR3 reads TGTGCCAGCAGCCCGGACAGGGGGGTGAGCTATGGCTACACCTTC.

The chain recombines TRBV28 with TRBJ2-7, with D maybe TRBD2 (7 bases). Germline V lookup: CDR1 MDHEN, CDR2 SYDVKM. The CDR3 contains 15 residues. The germline V and J ends were trimmed by 2 bases and 6 bases, with 17 bases remaining between them. The CDR3: CASSLRGAFGGEQYF. The CDR3 nucleotides read TGTGCCAGCAGTTTACGGGGGGCCTTTGGAGGCGAGCAGTACTTC.

This clone appeared a few times. The V and J genes are TRBV5-1 and TRBJ1-1; the match to TRBD1 covers 7 bases. This CDR3 is 16 amino acids long. V shed 5 bases, J shed 4 bases, and the junction held 14 bases outside the gene matches. Germline CDR1 reads SGHRS; CDR2 reads YFSETQ. The DNA of the CDR3 is TGCGCCAGCAGACCCCGGGAGGGGGCGAGTTTCACTGAAGCTTTCTTT. Protein sequence: CASRPREGASFTEAFF.

This clone was observed a handful of times. V usage is TRBV5-1 and J usage is TRBJ1-1; tentatively, D is TRBD1 (6 bases). Germline V gene data show CDR1 as SGHRS and CDR2 as YFSETQ. V lost 3 bases and J 3 bases, leaving 9 bases between the germline ends. CDR3 length equals 13 residues. The DNA for the CDR3 is TGCGCCAGCAGCTCCAGGGGTGACACTGAAGCTTTCTTT. Its protein product is CASSSRGDTEAFF.

The chain has TRBV28 and TRBJ1-5; D uncertain. V lost 3 bases and J 0 bases, leaving 12 bases between the germline ends. The germline CDR1 and CDR2 sequences are MDHEN and SYDVKM. This CDR3 is built from 16 residues. The CDR3: CASSFLTQYSNQPQHF. In DNA, the CDR3 is TGTGCCAGCAGTTTCCTCACACAGTATAGCAATCAGCCCCAGCATTTT. The full variable domain, its missing parts supplied by reference TRBV28 and TRBJ1-5, is DVKVTQSSRYLVKRTGEKVFLECVQDMDHENMFWYRQDPGLGLRLIYFSYDVKMKEKGDIPEGYSVSREKKERFSLILESASTNQTSMYLCASSFLTQYSNQPQHFGDGTRLSIL.

V usage is TRBV7-9 and J usage is TRBJ1-3; the match to TRBD1 covers 10 bases. The CDR3 runs 16 residues. The germline V gene encodes CDR1 SEHNR and CDR2 FQNEAQ (reference sequence). V was pared by 5 bases and J by 0 bases, with 4 bases of the junction left unmatched. CDR3 sequence (DNA): TGTGCCAGCAGCACGGGACAGGGGATCTCTGGAAACACCATATATTTT. Its protein is CASSTGQGISGNTIYF.

The chain combines TRBV5-4 with TRBJ2-5; D is ambiguous. Germline V gene sequence: CDR1 SGHNT, CDR2 YYREEE (reference sequence). The CDR3 totals 12 residues. The V end lost 4 bases, the J end lost 2 bases, and 6 bases lay between the germline ends. The DNA for the CDR3 is TGTGCCAGCAGCACCTATCAAGAGACCCAGTACTTC. Translation: CASSTYQETQYF.

This clone turned up a few times. The CDR3 DNA reads TGTGCCAGCTCACCCTCGAGAGGGACAGATACGCAGTATTTT. Amino acid sequence: CASSPSRGTDTQYF. J is TRBJ2-3 and V is TRBV18; maybe TRBD2 (5 bases). V gave up 3 bases and J gave up 3 bases, with 10 bases separating them. The CDR3 loop spans 14 amino acids. Germline assignment: CDR1 KGHSH and CDR2 LQKENI.

The V and J genes are TRBV19 and TRBJ1-2; 7 bases align to TRBD1. The length of the CDR3 is 13 residues. V lost 1 base and J lost 5; bases outside the gene matches: 1. Per germline, CDR1 LNHDA and CDR2 SQIVND (reference sequence). The CDR3 is CASSIAQGYGYTF. CDR3 sequence (DNA): TGTGCCAGTAGTATAGCACAGGGGTATGGCTACACCTTC.

This sequence joins TRBV7-9 and TRBJ1-2; D is ambiguous. The CDR3 is 14 residues long. Deletions cut 5 bases from V and 6 bases from J, with 16 bases between. The germline CDR1 and CDR2 sequences are SEHNR and FQNEAQ (reference sequence). CDR3 amino acids: CASSPARGGDGYTF. The CDR3 bases are TGTGCCAGCAGCCCAGCCCGGGGTGGGGATGGCTACACCTTC. The full variable domain, its missing parts supplied by reference TRBV7-9 and TRBJ1-2, is DTGVSQNPRHKITKRGQNVTFRCDPISEHNRLYWYRQTLGQGPEFLTYFQNEAQLEKSRLLSDRFSAERPKGSFSTLEIQRTEQGDSAMYLCASSPARGGDGYTFGSGTRLTVV.

This chain links TRBV5-6 with TRBJ1-3, with 8 bases identical to TRBD1. The CDR3 sequence is 17 residues long. Germline-derived CDR1 and CDR2 are SGHDT and YYEEEE. V shed 1 base and J 4 bases; nucleotides not matched to a gene: 10. This CDR3 reads CASSLRTGRRGGNTIYF. The CDR3 bases are TGTGCCAGCAGCTTGCGGACAGGGCGACGAGGGGGAAACACCATATATTTT.

This clone has just a few counts. The J gene is TRBJ2-5, the V gene TRBV20-1, with D perhaps matching TRBD2 (5 bases). The J call is in doubt because the DNA end fits TRBJ2-7 better. This CDR3 contains 11 residues. CDR1 is DFQATT, CDR2 SNEGSKA, per germline (reference sequence). CDR3 residues: CSAIRDYEQYF. As DNA, the CDR3 is TGCAGTGCTATCCGGGACTACGAGCAGTACTTC.

This chain links TRBV19 with TRBJ1-1, with 8 bases identical to TRBD1. J lost 3 bases, V lost 6 bases, and 3 bases had no gene match. The germline V gene has CDR1 LNHDA and CDR2 SQIVND (reference sequence). CDR3 size: 13 residues. CDR3 amino acids: CASSKDRDTEAFF. The DNA of the CDR3 is TGTGCCAGTAGCAAGGACAGGGACACTGAAGCTTTCTTT.

The chain couples TRBV15 to TRBJ2-1; TRBD2 matches 10 bases. The CDR3 is 15 amino acids. Germline V lookup: CDR1 LNHNV, CDR2 YYDKDF (reference sequence). The ends lost 4 bases at V and 5 bases at J; junction bases unmatched: 5. DNA for the CDR3: TGTGCCACCAGCACCCGGCTAGCGGGGGACAATGAGCAGTTCTTC. This sequence encodes CATSTRLAGDNEQFF.

This rearrangement joins TRBV13 to TRBJ1-6; TRBD1 is a possible D gene (5 bases). This CDR3 comprises 14 residues. Trimming left V 5 bases short and J 9 bases short, with 14 bases between. Per germline, CDR1 PRHDT and CDR2 FYEKMQ (reference sequence). CDR3 coding DNA: TGTGCCAGCAGCCCCCGGCGGGACTTTTCACCCCTCCACTTT. This gives the protein CASSPRRDFSPLHF. The variable domain in full, completed from reference TRBV13 and TRBJ1-6, reads AAGVIQSPRHLIKEKRETATLKCYPIPRHDTVYWYQQGPGQDPQFLISFYEKMQSDKGSIPDRFSAQQFSDYHSELNMSSLELGDSALYFCASSPRRDFSPLHFGNGTRLTVT.

The chain uses TRBV5-1 and TRBJ2-2; tentatively, D is TRBD1 (6 bases). The CDR3 runs 18 residues. The germline V gene has CDR1 SGHRS and CDR2 YFSETQ. Trimming removed 4 bases at V and 0 bases at J, with 19 bases between. The CDR3 protein is CASSLPQGLSTNTGELFF. The CDR3 nucleotides are TGCGCCAGCAGCCTCCCACAGGGCCTATCCACGAACACCGGGGAGCTGTTTTTT.

The V call is TRBV11-3, the J call TRBJ2-5, with TRBD1 as a possible D gene (5 bases). V shed 2 bases and J shed 1 base, with 8 bases lying between them. The germline V gene has CDR1 SGHNT and CDR2 YENEEA. CDR3 length: 14 residues. Here the CDR3 DNA reads TGTGCCAGCAGCTTAAGGCAGGGCCAAGAGACCCAGTACTTC. It codes for CASSLRQGQETQYF.

This clone appeared a few times. The rearrangement uses TRBV4-1 and TRBJ2-1, with 7 bases aligning to TRBD1. CDR1 and CDR2 (germline): MGHRA, YSYEKL. The CDR3 spans 18 residues. The J segment lost 3 bases and the V segment lost 0 bases, leaving 11 bases of the junction unmatched. CDR3 nucleotides: TGCGCCAGCAGCCAAGACGGCCCCTCCGGGACAGACTACAATGAGCAGTTCTTC. Translated, it gives CASSQDGPSGTDYNEQFF.

The CDR3 DNA sequence: TGTGCCAGCAGTGAGAGACTAGCGGGGTCTTTCGACAATGAGCAGTTCTTC. Its translation: CASSERLAGSFDNEQFF. This chain uses TRBV6-1 with TRBJ2-1; 11 nucleotides match TRBD2. The CDR3 is made up of 17 amino acids. CDR1 and CDR2 (germline): MNHNS, SASEGT. J lost 5 bases, V lost 3 bases, and 9 bases had no gene match.

This clone was observed a handful of times. Other DNA sequences in this sample translate to the same CDR3. The V call is TRBV6-5, the J call TRBJ1-3; D not certain. CDR1 is MNHEY, CDR2 SVGAGI, per germline. Between the trimmed V and J ends, which lost 2 bases and 4 bases, there was a span of 6 bases. The CDR3 covers 13 residues. The CDR3 protein is CASSYPQGNTIYF. DNA of the CDR3: TGTGCCAGCAGTTACCCCCAGGGAAACACCATATATTTT.